This entry is about one T cell receptor (beta chain). Antigen: not known. Germline V gene data show CDR1 as SQVTM and CDR2 as ANQGSEA. V was cut by 3 bases and J by 1 base, with 3 bases left in between. The CDR3 contains 11 residues. The entry originates in a study of CD8 T cells in Susac syndrome. On the study more broadly: Among the sequenced Susac syndrome patients, over five had active disease while eight or nine were in remission. At the time of blood draw, patients with Susac syndrome were therapy-naive, receiving corticosteroids, or receiving intravenous immunoglobulin alone.

A quantity of about 0.5 to 1 ug RNA underwent reverse transcription using random hexamers. TCRdb re-called the immunoSEQ multiplex PCR reads through MiXCR, storing one row per CDR3 protein. Counted here are some 250,000 distinct CDR3 sequences, around 96% occurring once; the ten biggest clones make up approximately 0.1%. Study-level points and caveats: Clonal expansion was not seen in any Susac syndrome CD4+ T cell repertoire.

Input material: CD4+ T cells from PBMCs. The V gene is TRBV29-1, the J gene TRBJ1-2; D unresolved. This clonotype was sampled from a human donor with Susac syndrome. The CDR3 loop is CSVDRNYGYTF. The CDR3, as DNA: TGCAGCGTTGACCGTAACTATGGCTACACCTTC. The whole variable domain, remainder taken from reference TRBV29-1 and TRBJ1-2, is SAVISQKPSRDICQRGTSLTIQCQVDSQVTMMFWYRQQPGQSLTLIATANQGSEATYESGFVIDKFPISRPNLTFSTLTVSNMSPEDSSIYLCSVDRNYGYTFGSGTRLTVV.